The 28 T cell receptor beta chains presented below share a single source sample, sequenced in a study of cytomegalovirus exposure and HLA in healthy donors. TCRdb's table, derived via immunoSEQ multiplex PCR, lists solely in-frame clones and lacks some. This sample yields approximately 200,000 clones, of which under 95% are seen a single time; 1.1% belongs to the top ten. Sample: PBMCs. The receptors derive from a woman aged 18-30 years in good health and CMV-seronegative.

The rearrangement joins TRBV5-1 to TRBJ2-7; 7 nucleotides match TRBD1. Per germline, CDR1 SGHRS and CDR2 YFSETQ. V trimming: 4 bases; J trimming: 6 bases; junction bases outside the gene matches: 10. The CDR3 loop spans 14 amino acids. CDR3 loop: CASSIWTGGGEQYF. The CDR3 nucleotides read TGCGCCAGCAGCATCTGGACAGGTGGGGGCGAGCAGTACTTC.

The chain carries TRBV28 and TRBJ2-1, with 7 bases fitting TRBD2. The V gene's germline CDR1 is MDHEN and CDR2 SYDVKM. Unmatched junction bases numbered 9, after V lost 3 bases and J lost 1 base. This CDR3 spans 17 amino acids. The CDR3 region is CASSFFSWRESYNEQFF. Written as DNA, the CDR3 is TGTGCCAGCAGTTTTTTTTCCTGGCGGGAGTCCTACAATGAGCAGTTCTTC. The full variable domain, its missing parts supplied by reference TRBV28 and TRBJ2-1, is DVKVTQSSRYLVKRTGEKVFLECVQDMDHENMFWYRQDPGLGLRLIYFSYDVKMKEKGDIPEGYSVSREKKERFSLILESASTNQTSMYLCASSFFSWRESYNEQFFGPGTRLTVL.

The chain employs TRBV7-8 and TRBJ1-1; D is perhaps TRBD1 (5 bases). The germline V gene has CDR1 SGHVS and CDR2 FQNEAQ. Trimming cost V 5 bases and J 1 base, with 5 bases left between them. CDR3 length: 12 residues. The CDR3: CASSDRNTEAFF. CDR3 sequence (DNA): TGTGCCAGCAGCGACAGGAACACTGAAGCTTTCTTT.

The chain recombines TRBV9 with TRBJ2-7; 10 bases line up with TRBD2. J gave up 4 bases and V 0 bases, and 4 bases lay outside the gene matches. There are 15 residues in the CDR3. Germline V lookup: CDR1 SGDLS, CDR2 YYNGEE. CDR3 sequence: CASSVGQAGGYEQYF. The CDR3 DNA sequence: TGTGCCAGCAGCGTAGGTCAAGCGGGAGGGTACGAGCAGTACTTC.

The V and J genes are TRBV19 and TRBJ2-5; 7 bases match TRBD1. This CDR3 is 12 amino acids long. J was trimmed by 3 bases and V by 7 bases; bases with no gene match: 2. Germline-derived CDR1 and CDR2 are LNHDA and SQIVND (reference sequence). The CDR3 region has the DNA TGTGCCAGTAATCAGGGGGAAGAGACCCAGTACTTC. Protein: CASNQGEETQYF.

The chain employs TRBV7-9 and TRBJ2-7; no firm D call. This CDR3 spans 12 amino acids. Germline V gene data show CDR1 as SEHNR and CDR2 as FQNEAQ (reference sequence). V dropped 6 bases and J dropped 4 bases, with 10 bases sitting between them. The CDR3 coding sequence is TGTGCCAGCAGTACTCAGGATTACGAGCAGTACTTC. It is translated as CASSTQDYEQYF. The full variable domain, completed using reference TRBV7-9 and TRBJ2-7, is DTGVSQNPRHKITKRGQNVTFRCDPISEHNRLYWYRQTLGQGPEFLTYFQNEAQLEKSRLLSDRFSAERPKGSFSTLEIQRTEQGDSAMYLCASSTQDYEQYFGPGTRLTVT.

This chain uses TRBV7-6 with TRBJ2-2; TRBD2 matches 11 bases. The germline CDR1 and CDR2 sequences are SGHVS and FNYEAQ. V lost 8 bases to trimming and J lost 3 bases; unmatched junction nucleotides: 2. The length of the CDR3 is 14 residues. CDR3 nucleotides: TGTGCCAGCGGGGGACTAGCGGACACCGGGGAGCTGTTTTTT. This encodes CASGGLADTGELFF.

The chain employs TRBV5-1 and TRBJ2-3, with TRBD1 matching 11 bases. CDR3 size: 15 residues. The germline gives CDR1 SGHRS, CDR2 YFSETQ. Trimming cost V 3 bases and J 0 bases; bases outside gene matches: 0. In DNA, the CDR3 is TGCGCCAGCAGCTGGGACAGGGGGAGCACAGATACGCAGTATTTT. Protein: CASSWDRGSTDTQYF.

This chain joins TRBV6-1 and TRBJ1-5; D is perhaps TRBD1 (6 bases). The CDR3 is made up of 14 amino acids. Germline V gene sequence: CDR1 MNHNS, CDR2 SASEGT. Trimming took off 6 bases at V and 7 bases at J, with 16 bases between the two ends. The CDR3 spells CASSPLRGEQPQHF. CDR3 coding DNA: TGTGCCAGCAGCCCACTCAGGGGAGAGCAGCCCCAGCATTTT.

This chain connects TRBV11-2 to TRBJ2-3; D remains ambiguous. V was trimmed by 5 bases and J by 6 bases, leaving 6 bases between them. The CDR3 is made up of 11 amino acids. Germline V gives CDR1 SGHAT, CDR2 FQNNGV. CDR3 sequence (DNA): TGTGCCAGCAGCCTCAGTGATACGCAGTATTTT. Its translation is CASSLSDTQYF.

This clone was seen only once. The gene calls are TRBV9 and TRBJ1-2, with 7 bases aligning to TRBD1. The V segment lost 2 bases and the J segment 1 base; nucleotides outside the gene matches: 14. The germline V gene has CDR1 SGDLS and CDR2 YYNGEE. The CDR3 has 18 amino acids. The chain's CDR3 is CASSVYPGQPQNNYGYTF. In DNA, the CDR3 is TGTGCCAGCAGCGTCTACCCGGGACAGCCTCAAAATAACTATGGCTACACCTTC. Looking up the rest from reference TRBV9 and TRBJ1-2 gives the full variable domain: DSGVTQTPKHLITATGQRVTLRCSPRSGDLSVYWYQQSLDQGLQFLIQYYNGEERAKGNILERFSAQQFPDLHSELNLSSLELGDSALYFCASSVYPGQPQNNYGYTFGSGTRLTVV.

This sequence joins TRBV6-1 and TRBJ2-1, with 12 nucleotides matching TRBD2. V lost 1 base, J lost 8 bases, and 3 bases stayed unmatched. Germline V gene sequence: CDR1 MNHNS, CDR2 SASEGT. This CDR3 has 15 amino acids. The CDR3 DNA reads as TGTGCCAGCAGTGAAGGCCTAGCGGGAGGGTATGAGCAGTTCTTC. Translation: CASSEGLAGGYEQFF.

This chain links TRBV11-3 with TRBJ2-5; possible D gene TRBD2, 6 bases. Trimming took 5 bases from V and 5 from J, leaving 12 bases between them. The CDR3 has 13 residues. The germline V gene has CDR1 SGHNT and CDR2 YENEEA. In DNA form, the CDR3 reads TGTGCCAGCAGCGCCTTCCGGGAGGAGACCCAGTACTTC. Its protein product is CASSAFREETQYF.

The chain links TRBV5-4 to TRBJ1-2; 10 bases agree with TRBD1. Germline-derived CDR1 and CDR2 are SGHNT and YYREEE (reference sequence). The CDR3 covers 18 residues. J lost 7 bases, V lost 3 bases, and 18 bases had no gene match. CDR3 sequence (DNA): TGTGCCAGCAGCTCGCGGGAGGGACAGGGGCCCACCCGGGGTGGCTACACCTTC. Protein sequence: CASSSREGQGPTRGGYTF.

The chain joins TRBV5-6 to TRBJ2-5; a weak D match, TRBD2 (6 bases). The germline V gene encodes CDR1 SGHDT and CDR2 YYEEEE. The V and J ends lost 4 bases and 0 bases respectively, with 7 bases between them. The CDR3 contains 13 residues. CDR3 sequence: CASSGGYQETQYF. As DNA, the CDR3 is TGTGCCAGCAGCGGGGGGTACCAAGAGACCCAGTACTTC.

The CDR3 region is CASSKSRGNGYTF. The CDR3, as DNA: TGTGCCAGCAGCAAATCCAGGGGGAATGGCTACACCTTC. This chain links TRBV28 with TRBJ1-2; 7 bases line up with TRBD1. Germline loops: CDR1 MDHEN, CDR2 SYDVKM. This CDR3 region has 13 residues. Losses at the gene ends were 6 bases for V and 6 bases for J; bases not matched to a gene: 7.

CDR3 coding DNA: TGTGTCAGAAGCAAAGGGGCGGGAGAGGATTTTGGGCAGTACTTC. Its protein product is CVRSKGAGEDFGQYF. The chain employs TRBV7-5 and TRBJ2-7; the D call in the table, TRBD2, was not verified against the DNA. TRBV7-5 is classified as a pseudogene. The CDR3 is 15 amino acids.

The rearrangement joins TRBV7-9 to TRBJ2-1, with 9 bases fitting TRBD2. CDR3 length: 15 residues. V was pared by 4 bases and J by 8 bases, with 9 bases of the junction left unmatched. The germline V gene has CDR1 SEHNR and CDR2 FQNEAQ (reference sequence). CDR3 coding DNA: TGTGCCAGCAGCTCCGAAGCGGGAGGCGGTGATGAGCAGTTCTTC. Protein: CASSSEAGGGDEQFF.

This sequence joins TRBV6-1 and TRBJ2-5; 9 bases agree with TRBD2. CDR1 MNHNS and CDR2 SASEGT come from the germline V gene. CDR3 size: 15 residues. With V trimmed by 5 bases and J by 0 bases, 4 bases remained unmatched. CDR3 sequence: CASSFSGGNQETQYF. DNA of the CDR3: TGTGCCAGCAGTTTTAGCGGGGGTAACCAAGAGACCCAGTACTTC.

This clone occurred once. This chain's CDR3 is CASSDRVYYGYTF. The CDR3 bases are TGTGCCAGTAGTGACAGGGTTTATTATGGCTACACCTTC. This rearrangement joins TRBV19 to TRBJ1-2, with 7 bases lining up with TRBD1. The CDR3 is 13 amino acids. V lost 5 bases to trimming and J lost 5 bases; unmatched junction nucleotides: 5. Germline V CDR1 and CDR2: LNHDA, SQIVND (reference sequence).

V gene TRBV7-3 combines with J gene TRBJ1-2; D not resolved. CDR3 size: 15 residues. The V end lost 1 base, the J end lost 5 bases, and 14 bases lay between the germline ends. Germline V gene lookup returns CDR1 SGHTA and CDR2 FQGTGA. CDR3 region: CASSLRADLSYGYTF. The CDR3 DNA reads as TGTGCCAGCAGCTTAAGGGCAGACCTATCGTATGGCTACACCTTC.

The V and J genes are TRBV6-5 and TRBJ1-5; weak D call: TRBD1 (5 bases). The CDR3 spans 15 residues. The germline V gene has CDR1 MNHEY and CDR2 SVGAGI. V lost 7 bases and J 1 base, leaving 14 bases between the germline ends. The CDR3 DNA follows: TGTGCCAGCAACCCGACAGTCAGGAGCAATCAGCCCCAGCATTTT. Translating it yields CASNPTVRSNQPQHF.

The chain employs TRBV15 and TRBJ2-7, with 8 bases that match TRBD2. Trimming took 0 bases from V and 6 from J; bases not matched to a gene: 10. Germline values: CDR1 LNHNV, CDR2 YYDKDF (reference sequence). This CDR3 region has 16 residues. CDR3 loop: CATSRDKRERFGEQYF. The CDR3 bases are TGTGCCACCAGCAGAGATAAGCGGGAGAGATTCGGCGAGCAGTACTTC.

The rearrangement uses TRBV28 and TRBJ1-2; TRBD1 aligns across 12 bases. The V segment lost 3 bases and the J segment 2 bases; nucleotides outside the gene matches: 1. The CDR3 contains 15 residues. CDR1 is MDHEN and CDR2 is SYDVKM in the germline V gene. The CDR3 here is CASSLGTGGNYGYTF. In DNA form, the CDR3 reads TGTGCCAGCAGTTTGGGGACAGGGGGCAACTATGGCTACACCTTC.

In this sample, this clone turned up once. V and J are TRBV10-1 and TRBJ2-1; D may be TRBD2 (5 bases). CDR1 WNHNN and CDR2 SYGVQD come from the germline V gene (reference sequence). The CDR3 contains 17 residues. V lost 4 bases and J 2 bases, leaving 18 bases between the germline ends. The CDR3, as DNA: TGCGCCAGCAGTGTTGGCGCAGCCGGGGTCACCTACAATGAGCAGTTCTTC. This translates into CASSVGAAGVTYNEQFF.

The CDR3 nucleotides are TGTGCCAGCAGCGGAAACCCGACAGGGAGAGAGACCCAGTACTTC. Translated: CASSGNPTGRETQYF. V usage is TRBV7-8 and J usage is TRBJ2-5; 7 positions agree with TRBD1. With 5 bases clipped from V and 4 bases from J, the junction kept 10 bases outside the gene matches. The germline gives CDR1 SGHVS, CDR2 FQNEAQ. The CDR3 runs to 15 residues.

V gene TRBV30 combines with J gene TRBJ1-1; D might be TRBD1 (6 bases). The CDR3 spans 11 residues. Trimming removed 4 bases at V and 8 bases at J, with 11 bases between. In germline, CDR1 is GTSNPN, CDR2 SVGIG (reference sequence). This CDR3 is CAWTHRVEAFF. The CDR3, as DNA: TGTGCCTGGACCCACAGGGTAGAAGCTTTCTTT.

This clone was observed a single time. This chain joins TRBV18 and TRBJ2-7; D ambiguous. V was cut by 2 bases and J by 3 bases, with 8 bases left in between. Per germline, CDR1 KGHSH and CDR2 LQKENI. The CDR3 length is 13 residues. CDR3 protein: CASSPGSDYEQYF. In DNA form, the CDR3 reads TGTGCCAGCTCACCAGGAAGCGACTACGAGCAGTACTTC.